This TCR beta chain was captured by sequencing in a study of identical twins. V gave up 4 bases and J gave up 7 bases, with 13 bases separating them. Germline CDR1 reads SQVTM; CDR2 reads ANQGSEA. The CDR3 covers 12 residues. This clonotype came up many times. TCRdb fed the 5' RACE reads into MiXCR, producing one record per CDR3 protein. The sample holds around 510,000 distinct CDR3 sequences, around an eighth seen once. A further study also used this sample, focusing on yellow fever vaccine responses in identical twins.

This sequence was found in a woman under 30 in good health. This rearrangement joins TRBV29-1 to TRBJ1-2, with D hard to call. The sample comprised CD4+ T cells sorted from blood. The CDR3 DNA reads as TGCAGCGTTGTGGGTTCTGCGGCTGGCTACACCTTC. Protein product: CSVVGSAAGYTF.